One and the same sample provided the 4 T cell receptor beta chains below, sequenced in a study of cytomegalovirus exposure and HLA in healthy donors. In the PCR, 60 Vbeta and 13 Jbeta primers were used. Libraries were prepared by immunoSEQ multiplex PCR; TCRdb keeps only in-frame clonotypes and omits some of them. The sample holds over 100,000 clones; around 76% are singletons and the top ten take about 7.3%. The specimen sequenced was PBMCs. These receptors all stem from a male donor in good health and CMV-seronegative.

The rearrangement joins TRBV5-5 to TRBJ2-7; D gene uncertain. CDR3 length: 11 residues. The germline V gene has CDR1 SGHKS and CDR2 YYEKEE (reference sequence). Trimming removed 7 bases from V and 0 bases from J, with 5 bases in between. For the CDR3, the DNA is TGTGCCAGCGCAGTCTCCTACGAGCAGTACTTC. Protein sequence: CASAVSYEQYF. The whole variable domain, filled in from reference TRBV5-5 and TRBJ2-7, reads DAGVTQSPTHLIKTRGQQVTLRCSPISGHKSVSWYQQVLGQGPQFIFQYYEKEERGRGNFPDRFSARQFPNYSSELNVNALLLGDSALYLCASAVSYEQYFGPGTRLTVT.

The rearrangement joins TRBV7-2 to TRBJ2-7, with a possible D match to TRBD2 (9 bases). Trimming stripped 1 base from V and 4 bases from J, with 17 bases between. The CDR3 is made up of 16 amino acids. The germline gives CDR1 SGHTA, CDR2 FQGNSA. This CDR3 reads CASSLGQGAGGYEQYF. For the CDR3, the DNA is TGTGCCAGCAGCTTAGGCCAGGGGGCGGGAGGGTACGAGCAGTACTTC.

This clone has more than one count but fewer than ten. The rearrangement joins TRBV5-5 to TRBJ1-2; 11 nucleotides line up with TRBD1. The J segment lost 2 bases and the V segment lost 4 bases, leaving 4 bases of the junction unmatched. The CDR3 runs 15 residues. From germline, CDR1 is SGHKS and CDR2 YYEKEE (reference sequence). The CDR3 DNA sequence: TGTGCCAGCAGCCCAGGACAGGGGGCGAACTATGGCTACACCTTC. This encodes CASSPGQGANYGYTF.

This clone was counted once. The chain joins TRBV4-3 to TRBJ2-1; 9 nucleotides agree with TRBD2. This CDR3 has 16 amino acids. The germline V gene encodes CDR1 LGHNA and CDR2 YSLEER. V lost 3 bases and J lost 2; bases outside the gene matches: 5. CDR3 residues: CASSQATSGPYNEQFF. CDR3 DNA: TGCGCCAGCAGCCAGGCGACTAGCGGACCCTACAATGAGCAGTTCTTC.